These 21 T cell receptor beta chains were all obtained from the same sample, sequenced in a study of graft-versus-host responses after intestinal transplantation. Clones were read by immunoSEQ multiplex PCR, and TCRdb kept only the in-frame ones, dropping some. In the table there are approximately 60,000 clones, 90% of which are singletons. Antigens for these TCRs are unknown. The source material was unstimulated CD8+ T cells sorted from spleen or lymph node cells, sampled before transplant. These receptors all come from a human donor who was the organ donor for an intestinal transplant.

The chain recombines TRBV27 with TRBJ2-2, with 7 bases identical to TRBD2. V trimming: 5 bases; J trimming: 6 bases; junction bases outside the gene matches: 18. The germline CDR1 and CDR2 sequences are MNHEY and SMNVEV (reference sequence). This CDR3 has 18 amino acids. CDR3 sequence: CASSPSGSGGRSPGELFF. Written as DNA, the CDR3 is TGTGCCAGCAGTCCCTCAGGTTCGGGCGGGAGATCCCCCGGGGAGCTGTTTTTT.

V usage is TRBV5-8 and J usage is TRBJ2-5, with D hard to call. CDR1 and CDR2 (germline): SGHTS, YDEGEE. CDR3 length: 15 amino acids. Trimming removed 3 bases at V and 5 bases at J, with 17 bases between. CDR3 nucleotides: TGTGCCAGCAGCTACCGGTATGAATCGAGGGAGACCCAGTACTTC. It codes for CASSYRYESRETQYF.

The rearrangement joins TRBV5-6 to TRBJ2-4; 8 nucleotides agree with TRBD1. CDR1 and CDR2 (germline): SGHDT, YYEEEE. This CDR3 region has 15 residues. Trimming took 4 bases from V and 8 from J; bases not matched to a gene: 11. The CDR3 DNA follows: TGTGCCAGCAGCCTTGTGCGCAGGGGGCGTCACATTCAGTACTTC. Amino acids: CASSLVRRGRHIQYF. The variable domain in full, completed from reference TRBV5-6 and TRBJ2-4, reads DAGVTQSPTHLIKTRGQQVTLRCSPKSGHDTVSWYQQALGQGPQFIFQYYEEEERQRGNFPDRFSGHQFPNYSSELNVNALLLGDSALYLCASSLVRRGRHIQYFGAGTRLSVL.

The chain combines TRBV4-1 with TRBJ1-5, with 7 bases fitting TRBD1. Germline V gene sequence: CDR1 MGHRA, CDR2 YSYEKL. Trimming at V came to 0 bases and at J to 1 base, leaving 9 bases not matched to a gene. The CDR3 sequence is 18 residues long. The CDR3 sequence: CASSQDRDSETSNQPQHF. The DNA of the CDR3 is TGCGCCAGCAGCCAAGACCGGGACAGCGAGACCAGCAATCAGCCCCAGCATTTT.

The chain uses TRBV7-8 and TRBJ1-2; TRBD1 matches at 7 bases. Germline CDR1 SGHVS, CDR2 FQNEAQ. The CDR3 contains 14 residues. The ends lost 2 bases at V and 4 bases at J; junction bases unmatched: 4. The CDR3 here is CASSLSDRIYGYTF. CDR3 coding DNA: TGTGCCAGCAGCTTATCGGACAGGATCTATGGCTACACCTTC. The full variable domain, rest sourced from reference TRBV7-8 and TRBJ1-2, is GAGVSQSPRYKVAKRGQDVALRCDPISGHVSLFWYQQALGQGPEFLTYFQNEAQLDKSGLPSDRFFAERPEGSVSTLKIQRTQQEDSAVYLCASSLSDRIYGYTFGSGTRLTVV.

A few counts support this clone. CDR3 nucleotide sequence: TGTGCCAGCAAAGGAGGAAATGAAAAACTGTTTTTT. It yields the protein CASKGGNEKLFF. This sequence joins TRBV6-5 and TRBJ1-4; no clear D gene. Trimming cost V 7 bases and J 5 bases, with 8 bases left between them. Germline values: CDR1 MNHEY, CDR2 SVGAGI. CDR3 size: 12 residues.

This clone was counted a single time. The chain joins TRBV29-1 to TRBJ1-2; D is undetermined. The CDR3 contains 14 residues. V gave up 6 bases and J gave up 0 bases, with 14 bases separating them. Germline assignment: CDR1 SQVTM and CDR2 ANQGSEA. The CDR3 DNA reads as TGCAGCGTACCGTACCGGGTCCCTAACTATGGCTACACCTTC. It codes for CSVPYRVPNYGYTF.

The chain recombines TRBV7-9 with TRBJ1-1; D remains ambiguous. Trimming cost V 10 bases and J 0 bases, with 6 bases left between them. The CDR3 covers 11 residues. Germline CDR1 and CDR2: SEHNR and FQNEAQ (reference sequence). CDR3 loop: CATGMNTEAFF. The CDR3 DNA follows: TGTGCCACGGGGATGAACACTGAAGCTTTCTTT.

This clone was counted a single time. The chain combines TRBV10-3 with TRBJ2-7; perhaps TRBD2 as D (5 bases). This CDR3 is built from 13 residues. Trimming took off 2 bases at V and 4 bases at J, with 9 bases between the two ends. Germline loops: CDR1 ENHRY, CDR2 SYGVKD. CDR3 residues: CAISEGGSYEQYF. Written as DNA, the CDR3 is TGTGCCATCAGTGAGGGAGGCTCGTACGAGCAGTACTTC.

The chain combines TRBV29-1 with TRBJ2-1; D uncertain. Germline loops: CDR1 SQVTM, CDR2 ANQGSEA. The CDR3 totals 10 residues. V lost 5 bases and J 7 bases, leaving 6 bases between the germline ends. CDR3 sequence: CSVSENEQFF. The CDR3 bases are TGCAGCGTTTCCGAGAATGAGCAGTTCTTC.

The genes are TRBV7-8 and TRBJ2-1, with D perhaps TRBD2 (5 bases). CDR1 is SGHVS, CDR2 FQNEAQ, per germline. V gave up 5 bases and J gave up 7 bases, with 12 bases separating them. The CDR3 loop spans 13 amino acids. The CDR3 nucleotides are TGTGCCAGCAGCCTTACTAGTTGGAATGAGCAGTTCTTC. It codes for CASSLTSWNEQFF.

The chain carries TRBV11-2 and TRBJ2-3; 11 bases map to TRBD2. The CDR3 sequence is 17 residues long. Germline V gene lookup returns CDR1 SGHAT and CDR2 FQNNGV. Losses at the gene ends were 6 bases for V and 5 bases for J; bases not matched to a gene: 13. CDR3 in DNA: TGTGCCAGCAGGCGCCCGGGACTAGCGGCCTCGGGAGATACGCAGTATTTT. This codes for CASRRPGLAASGDTQYF.

The chain couples TRBV6-1 to TRBJ2-1; D is perhaps TRBD2 (5 bases). V lost 2 bases to trimming and J lost 6 bases, with 11 bases between them. Germline-derived CDR1 and CDR2 are MNHNS and SASEGT. This CDR3 spans 14 amino acids. CDR3 nucleotide sequence: TGTGCCAGCAGTGAATTTTTTGAGGGCAATGAGCAGTTCTTC. Amino acid sequence: CASSEFFEGNEQFF.

This sequence joins TRBV28 and TRBJ2-3; no clear D. In germline, CDR1 is MDHEN, CDR2 SYDVKM. The CDR3 contains 15 residues. The V gene lost 1 base and the J gene lost 1 base, with 9 bases spanning the gap. The CDR3 spells CASSLFKSGTDTQYF. For the CDR3, the DNA is TGTGCCAGCAGTTTATTCAAAAGCGGCACAGATACGCAGTATTTT. Together with reference TRBV28 and TRBJ2-3, the CDR3 gives the full variable domain: DVKVTQSSRYLVKRTGEKVFLECVQDMDHENMFWYRQDPGLGLRLIYFSYDVKMKEKGDIPEGYSVSREKKERFSLILESASTNQTSMYLCASSLFKSGTDTQYFGPGTRLTVL.

The chain links TRBV15 to TRBJ2-7; TRBD2 aligns across 8 bases. The CDR3 length is 15 residues. From germline, CDR1 is LNHNV and CDR2 YYDKDF (reference sequence). J lost 4 bases, V lost 1 base, and 6 bases had no gene match. The CDR3 spells CATSRVWAGGYEQYF. In DNA, the CDR3 is TGTGCCACCAGCAGAGTTTGGGCGGGGGGTTACGAGCAGTACTTC.

This clone was detected once. The V and J genes are TRBV19 and TRBJ2-7; 7 nucleotides agree with TRBD1. V shed 2 bases and J 1 base; nucleotides not matched to a gene: 5. Germline V gene data show CDR1 as LNHDA and CDR2 as SQIVND (reference sequence). The CDR3 totals 15 residues. CDR3 nucleotide sequence: TGTGCCAGTAGTATATCCGGGACAGAGTCCTACGAGCAGTACTTC. Amino acid sequence: CASSISGTESYEQYF. Full variable domain (remainder filled in from reference TRBV19 and TRBJ2-7): DGGITQSPKYLFRKEGQNVTLSCEQNLNHDAMYWYRQDPGQGLRLIYYSQIVNDFQKGDIAEGYSVSREKKESFPLTVTSAQKNPTAFYLCASSISGTESYEQYFGPGTRLTVT.

The chain uses TRBV2 and TRBJ2-1, with TRBD2 matching 11 bases. The CDR3 is made up of 14 amino acids. V gave up 10 bases and J gave up 6 bases; unmatched junction bases: 8. Germline loops: CDR1 SNHLY, CDR2 FYNNEI. This CDR3 is CATQGLAVPNEQFF. The CDR3 DNA reads as TGTGCCACACAGGGACTAGCGGTTCCCAATGAGCAGTTCTTC.

This rearrangement joins TRBV4-2 to TRBJ2-1; TRBD2 might be the D (6 bases). V lost 3 bases to trimming and J lost 6 bases, with 12 bases between them. Germline loops: CDR1 LGHNA, CDR2 YNFKEQ. This CDR3 is 14 amino acids long. CDR3 DNA sequence: TGTGCCAGCAGCCATCCGGCGACTAGCAATGAGCAGTTCTTC. Residues: CASSHPATSNEQFF.

The chain is built from TRBV5-6 and TRBJ2-1; 9 bases are a match to TRBD1. The CDR3 totals 13 residues. Trimming removed 2 bases from V and 9 bases from J; junction bases left unmatched: 3. Germline-derived CDR1 and CDR2 are SGHDT and YYEEEE. The CDR3 region has the DNA TGTGCCAGCAGCTTAACGACAGGGGGTGAGCAGTTCTTC. This gives the protein CASSLTTGGEQFF.

The rearrangement links TRBV11-2 to TRBJ2-7; D is ambiguous. V gave up 4 bases and J gave up 5 bases, with 3 bases separating them. The CDR3 covers 10 residues. Germline-derived CDR1 and CDR2 are SGHAT and FQNNGV. CDR3 sequence reads: CASSSDEQYF. CDR3 nucleotide sequence: TGTGCCAGCAGCTCAGACGAGCAGTACTTC.

V is TRBV28 and J is TRBJ1-5; possible D gene TRBD1, 6 bases. CDR1 is MDHEN, CDR2 SYDVKM, per germline. The length of the CDR3 is 14 residues. V lost 4 bases and J lost 5, with 12 bases in between. CDR3 in amino acids: CASSYPGHDQPQHF. The CDR3, as DNA: TGTGCCAGCAGTTATCCGGGACACGATCAGCCCCAGCATTTT.